These T cell receptor beta chains were read from a single sample in a study of blood T cell repertoires in COVID-19. Profiled with immunoSEQ multiplex PCR; TCRdb holds only in-frame clones, not every one. The sample lists 150,000 to 200,000 clones; around four fifths were seen once. The specimen sequenced was peripheral blood. These receptors were obtained from a human donor in a cohort sampled during active COVID-19. Both conserved end residues are part of each CDR3. D genes are given only for firm matches. A row's size may be missing; if present it is once, few, many or a size class.

j_call v_call clone_size d_call cdr3_nt cdr3_aa
TRBJ2-2 TRBV7-8 . . TGTGCCAGCAGCTTAGGTCGAGATAACACCGGGGAGCTGTTTTTT CASSLGRDNTGELFF
TRBJ2-1 TRBV5-8 . TRBD1 TGTGCCAGCAGCATTCGACAGGGCCATGAGCAGTTCTTC CASSIRQGHEQFF
TRBJ1-2 TRBV7-3 . . TGTGCCAGCAGCTTAATTTGGCAGGGAGGCTATGGCTACACCTTC CASSLIWQGGYGYTF
TRBJ1-2 TRBV25-1 . . TGTGCCAGCAGAGGGGGTTTCGGGGACATTGTCTATGGCTACACCTTC CASRGGFGDIVYGYTF
TRBJ2-5 TRBV11-2 . . TGTGCCAGCAGCTCAAATACAGGGTTCCAGACCCAGTACTTC CASSSNTGFQTQYF
TRBJ2-1 TRBV30 . . TGTGCCTGGAGGCGAGAATTTGTGCAGTTCTTC CAWRREFVQFF
TRBJ2-3 TRBV4-1 . TRBD2 TGCGCCAGCAGCCATCCGGGCGGGGGACTAACAGATACGCAGTATTTT CASSHPGGGLTDTQYF
TRBJ1-6 TRBV7-7 . TRBD1 TGTGCTAGCAGCCCGGGACAGGGGGCGGTCCGCTCGGGTAATTCACCCCTCCACTTT CASSPGQGAVRSGNSPLHF
TRBJ2-5 TRBV11-2 . TRBD2 TGTGCCAGCAGCGCCCCGGGAGGCCAAGAGACCCAGTACTTC CASSAPGGQETQYF
TRBJ1-4 TRBV30 . . TGTGCCTGGAGCGAGCTACCGCTCGAAAAACTGTTTTTT CAWSELPLEKLFF
TRBJ1-2 TRBV9 . . TGTGCCAGCAGCGTAGGTTTGGAGGGGGGGAACTATGGCTACACCTTC CASSVGLEGGNYGYTF
TRBJ1-6 TRBV14 . TRBD1 TGTGCCAGCAGCCAAGATAGGGAGACAGGGGATGATTCACCCCTCCACTTT CASSQDRETGDDSPLHF
TRBJ1-2 TRBV18 . TRBD1 TGTGCCAGCTCACCCGGGACAGGGGCTTATGGCTACACCTTC CASSPGTGAYGYTF
TRBJ2-7 TRBV19 . . TGTGCCAGTAGCCTCCGGGTGATGCCCCACGAGCAGTACTTC CASSLRVMPHEQYF
TRBJ1-1 TRBV5-5 once . TGTGCCAGCAGCTTGTTCGAAAGGGGAGCTTTCTTT CASSLFERGAFF
TRBJ2-7 TRBV24-1 . TRBD1 TGTGCCACCAGTGATCCGAACCCAGCAACACAGGGGGCTCAGCAGTACTTC CATSDPNPATQGAQQYF
TRBJ2-3 TRBV5-1 . TRBD2 TGCGCCAGCAGCGGGACTAGCGGGGGGGCGGATACGCAGTATTTT CASSGTSGGADTQYF
TRBJ2-7 TRBV7-9 . TRBD2 TGTGCCAGCAGCGTATCTAGCGGAACTTTAACCTACGAGCAGTACTTC CASSVSSGTLTYEQYF
TRBJ2-1 TRBV29-1 . . TGCAGCGTTGTCTATACTAGGACCGGCCATGAGCAGTTCTTC CSVVYTRTGHEQFF
TRBJ2-2 TRBV2 once TRBD1 TGTGCCAGCCGACAGGGGTCAAACCCCGGGGAGCTGTTTTTT CASRQGSNPGELFF
TRBJ1-2 TRBV19 . . TGTGCCAGTAGTATACCTCATGGGGCAACTAACTATGGCTACACCTTC CASSIPHGATNYGYTF
TRBJ2-4 TRBV18 . TRBD1 TGTGCCAGCTCCCCGGACAGGGTCGCCAAAAACATTCAGTACTTC CASSPDRVAKNIQYF
TRBJ1-6 TRBV9 . TRBD1 TGTGCCAGCAGTAAGGACGGCAGGGGGAATTCACCCCTCCACTTT CASSKDGRGNSPLHF
TRBJ2-7 TRBV6-6 . . TGTGCCAGCAGTTACGGCGGGGCCAACTACGAGCAGTACTTC CASSYGGANYEQYF
TRBJ2-7 TRBV11-3 . . TGTGCCAGCAGCTTAGAGGCGGGGGCCCACGAGCAGTACTTC CASSLEAGAHEQYF
TRBJ1-2 TRBV9 . . TGTGCCAGCAGGCAGGGGTCCTCCTATGTCTATGGCTACACCTTC CASRQGSSYVYGYTF
TRBJ1-4 TRBV11-2 few . TGTGCCAGCAGCTCCTCGGAGGGAAAACTGTTTTTT CASSSSEGKLFF
TRBJ2-2 TRBV19 . TRBD2 TGTGCCAGTATTGGGGAGGGAGCTCTCACCGGGGAGCTGTTTTTT CASIGEGALTGELFF
TRBJ2-3 TRBV18 . . TGTGCCAGCTCACCACTGGGGCTAGTTGAGGCAGATACGCAGTATTTT CASSPLGLVEADTQYF
TRBJ2-3 TRBV5-4 . TRBD2 TGTGCCAGCAGCTTGCGTAGCGGGGGGTTCACAGATACGCAGTATTTT CASSLRSGGFTDTQYF
TRBJ1-2 TRBV5-1 few TRBD1 TGCGCCAGCAGCAGGGGTCGACAGGGGGTAAACGATGGCTACACCTTC CASSRGRQGVNDGYTF
TRBJ2-5 TRBV6-5 . TRBD2 TGTGCCAGCAGTTACCCCGTAGCGGGGGGGCGGGAGACCCAGTACTTC CASSYPVAGGRETQYF
TRBJ1-2 TRBV5-1 . TRBD1 TGCGCCAGCAGCCGTACTACCAGGGGGACTGACTATGGCTACACCTTC CASSRTTRGTDYGYTF
TRBJ1-2 TRBV28 once . TGTGCCAGCAGTTCGGCCTTAGGGGGTTATGGCTACACCTTC CASSSALGGYGYTF
TRBJ2-1 TRBV2 . TRBD2 TGTGCCAGCGAGCCAGAATGGGAGCGGGGAACGCAGTTCTTC CASEPEWERGTQFF
TRBJ2-4 TRBV28 . TRBD1 TGTGCCAGCAAGGACAGGGGAACCAAAAACATTCAGTACTTC CASKDRGTKNIQYF
TRBJ2-4 TRBV18 . TRBD2 TGTGCCAGCTCACCAGGCCTAGCGGGGGGGATAGCCAAAAACATTCAGTACTTC CASSPGLAGGIAKNIQYF
TRBJ1-1 TRBV6-5 . . TGTGCCAGCAGCGCAGAGGTGAACACTGAAGCTTTCTTT CASSAEVNTEAFF
TRBJ2-7 TRBV7-9 . . TGTGCCAGCAGCTTTAGTGCTATCTCCTACGAGCAGTACTTC CASSFSAISYEQYF
TRBJ1-4 TRBV5-1 . TRBD1 TGCGCCAGCAGCCAGGGACAGACTAATGAAAAACTGTTTTTT CASSQGQTNEKLFF
TRBJ1-1 TRBV4-3 . . TGCGCCAGCAGCCAAGACGGGAACACTGAAGCTTTCTTT CASSQDGNTEAFF
TRBJ1-3 TRBV7-2 . . TGTGCCAGCAGCTCCCGACGGGAGGACTCTGGAAACACCATATATTTT CASSSRREDSGNTIYF
TRBJ1-1 TRBV6-1 . . TGTGCCAGCAGTGAACGATTGAACAGGTGGGTGAACACTGAAGCTTTCTTT CASSERLNRWVNTEAFF
TRBJ1-2 TRBV9 . TRBD1 TGTGCCAGCAACCTAATAACTGGGACAGGGGGAGGGGGCTACACCTTC CASNLITGTGGGGYTF
TRBJ2-5 TRBV7-8 . TRBD1 TGTGCCAGCAGCTCTCCGGGACAGCGACACCAAGAGACCCAGTACTTC CASSSPGQRHQETQYF
TRBJ2-1 TRBV7-2 . TRBD2 TGTGCCAGCAGCCCTAGACTAGCGGGGACCTACAATGAGCAGTTCTTC CASSPRLAGTYNEQFF
TRBJ2-2 TRBV5-6 few . TGTGCCAGCACCTTAACCGGGACAATTAACACCGGGGAGCTGTTTTTT CASTLTGTINTGELFF
TRBJ1-1 TRBV15 . . TGTGCCACCAGCACCAGGGGTCCTGGCACTGAAGCTTTCTTT CATSTRGPGTEAFF
TRBJ2-1 TRBV11-3 . . TGTGCCAGCAGCTTAGCGTCTTCGGGGTACAATGAGCAGTTCTTC CASSLASSGYNEQFF
TRBJ2-3 TRBV5-1 once TRBD2 TGCGCCAGCAGCTGGGGACTAGCGGCTAGCACAGATACGCAGTATTTT CASSWGLAASTDTQYF